This entry lists 16 T cell receptor beta chains sequenced from one sample in a study of blood T cell repertoires in COVID-19 (dated by TCRdb to about 2020). The receptor library was made with the immunoSEQ multiplex PCR assay. As stored in TCRdb, this immuneACCESS dataset retains in-frame rearrangements with V and J assigned. A fraction of the clones does not appear; measured against another copy, unresolved V genes explain less than half of the discrepancy, and the remainder lacks a known reason. For this sample there are some 91,000 clones; 90% appear just once. About 1.7% of the sample comes from the top ten. The sample taken for sequencing was peripheral blood. The receptors were sampled from a man aged 60-69 years with acute or convalescent COVID-19.

The chain combines TRBV12-3 or TRBV12-4 with TRBJ2-1; D not resolved. The V end was cut by 0 bases, the J end by 10 bases, with 7 bases between. The CDR3 consists of 12 residues. CDR3 amino acids: CASSLAGREQFF. The CDR3 bases are TGTGCCAGCAGTTTAGCGGGCAGAGAGCAGTTCTTC.

The chain joins TRBV27 to TRBJ1-2; possible D gene TRBD1, 6 bases. V dropped 7 bases and J dropped 4 bases, with 25 bases sitting between them. The length of the CDR3 is 17 residues. Germline CDR1 reads MNHEY; CDR2 reads SMNVEV (reference sequence). In nucleotides, the CDR3 is TGTGCCAGCACCCCTCTCGGTTGGGACATTGGGGCCTATGGCTACACCTTC. Its protein product is CASTPLGWDIGAYGYTF.

The rearrangement uses TRBV27 and TRBJ2-7; D ambiguous. Germline V gene data show CDR1 as MNHEY and CDR2 as SMNVEV (reference sequence). The length of the CDR3 is 13 residues. V lost 3 bases and J 0 bases, leaving 6 bases between the germline ends. The CDR3 here is CASSFRASYEQYF. In nucleotides, the CDR3 is TGTGCCAGCAGTTTTAGAGCCTCCTACGAGCAGTACTTC.

The V gene is TRBV19, the J gene TRBJ1-2, with 8 bases aligning to TRBD1. The CDR3 runs to 15 residues. V was pared by 3 bases and J by 4 bases, with 7 bases of the junction left unmatched. The germline CDR1 and CDR2 sequences are LNHDA and SQIVND (reference sequence). The CDR3 DNA reads as TGTGCCAGTAGTATCAGGGGGCGCTTGGGCTATGGCTACACCTTC. Residues: CASSIRGRLGYGYTF.

In its sample, this clone was seen once. The rearrangement uses TRBV7-2 and TRBJ2-6, with D possibly matching TRBD1 (6 bases). Deletions cut 0 bases from V and 2 bases from J, with 8 bases between. Per germline, CDR1 SGHTA and CDR2 FQGNSA. This CDR3 has 16 residues. Here the CDR3 reads CASSLAKGAGANVLTF. CDR3 nucleotides: TGTGCCAGCAGCTTAGCGAAGGGGGCTGGGGCCAACGTCCTGACTTTC.

This chain uses TRBV19 with TRBJ1-2; TRBD1 matches 12 bases. V lost 5 bases and J lost 2; bases outside the gene matches: 6. The CDR3 contains 16 residues. Germline V gene lookup returns CDR1 LNHDA and CDR2 SQIVND (reference sequence). The CDR3: CASSPPGQGANYGYTF. CDR3 DNA sequence: TGTGCCAGTAGTCCCCCGGGACAGGGGGCGAACTATGGCTACACCTTC.

The chain recombines TRBV27 with TRBJ2-7; maybe TRBD1 (5 bases). V was pared by 8 bases and J by 3 bases, with 17 bases between. Germline CDR1 is MNHEY and CDR2 is SMNVEV (reference sequence). The CDR3 has 14 residues. The CDR3 DNA reads as TGTGCCAGCTCCTCACGAAGGGGCAACTACGAGCAGTACGTC. It is translated as CASSSRRGNYEQYV.

The gene calls are TRBV6-6 and TRBJ1-2; D might be TRBD1 (6 bases). CDR1 MNHNY and CDR2 SVGAGI come from the germline V gene (reference sequence). This CDR3 has 13 amino acids. Trimming removed 5 bases at V and 8 bases at J, with 15 bases between. CDR3 residues: CASSQTGSGGYTF. CDR3 in DNA: TGTGCCAGCAGTCAAACAGGGTCGGGAGGCTACACCTTC.

This chain joins TRBV11-2 and TRBJ2-1, with TRBD2 identical over 9 bases. CDR1 is SGHAT, CDR2 FQNNGV, per germline. The CDR3 consists of 15 residues. V gave up 1 base and J gave up 9 bases; unmatched junction bases: 7. As DNA, the CDR3 is TGTGCCAGCAGCTTAGTGGCGGGGGGGCGATTTGAGCAGTTCTTC. Protein product: CASSLVAGGRFEQFF.

V gene TRBV14 combines with J gene TRBJ2-7; 8 bases fit TRBD2. This CDR3 spans 13 amino acids. V trimming: 3 bases; J trimming: 10 bases; junction bases outside the gene matches: 8. CDR1 is SGHDN, CDR2 FVKESK, per germline. The CDR3 loop reads CASSHIGIAGQYF. CDR3 nucleotide sequence: TGTGCCAGCAGCCACATCGGGATAGCGGGACAGTACTTC. The whole variable domain, remainder taken from reference TRBV14 and TRBJ2-7, is EAGVTQFPSHSVIEKGQTVTLRCDPISGHDNLYWYRRVMGKEIKFLLHFVKESKQDESGMPNNRFLAERTGGTYSTLKVQPAELEDSGVYFCASSHIGIAGQYFGPGTRLTVT.

V is TRBV3-1 (or the pseudogene TRBV3-2) and J is TRBJ2-1, with 8 bases identical to TRBD2. The V segment lost 4 bases and the J segment 8 bases; nucleotides outside the gene matches: 4. The V gene's germline CDR1 is LGHDT and CDR2 YNNKEL (reference sequence). The CDR3 sequence is 13 residues long. CDR3 nucleotide sequence: TGTGCCAGCAGCCTTTCGACTAGCGATGAGCAGTTCTTC. Amino acid sequence: CASSLSTSDEQFF.

The chain is built from TRBV7-2 and TRBJ1-1, with 8 positions matching TRBD1. The CDR3 runs to 14 residues. Germline V CDR1 and CDR2: SGHTA, FQGNSA. Trimming cost V 5 bases and J 4 bases; bases outside gene matches: 6. The CDR3 coding sequence is TGTGCCAGCAGCCCGAGTACAGGGGGCACTGAAGCTTTCTTT. It codes for CASSPSTGGTEAFF. The entire variable domain, with the rest obtained from reference TRBV7-2 and TRBJ1-1, is as follows: GAGVSQSPSNKVTEKGKDVELRCDPISGHTALYWYRQSLGQGLEFLIYFQGNSAPDKSGLPSDRFSAERTGGSVSTLTIQRTQQEDSAVYLCASSPSTGGTEAFFGQGTRLTVV.

The V gene is TRBV3-1 (or the pseudogene TRBV3-2), the J gene TRBJ1-3; 7 bases fit TRBD1. J lost 0 bases, V lost 4 bases, and 9 bases had no gene match. This CDR3 region has 17 residues. CDR1 is LGHDT and CDR2 is YNNKEL in the germline V gene (reference sequence). The CDR3 protein is CASSRRQGPSSGNTIYF. CDR3 DNA: TGTGCCAGCAGCCGGAGACAGGGCCCGAGCTCTGGAAACACCATATATTTT.

This clone appeared a few times. The chain uses TRBV5-1 and TRBJ1-1, with no clear D. This CDR3 region has 14 residues. V lost 0 bases to trimming and J lost 4 bases, with 10 bases between them. Per the germline V gene, CDR1 is SGHRS and CDR2 is YFSETQ. CDR3 amino acids: CASSLGGSGTEAFF. Written as DNA, the CDR3 is TGCGCCAGCAGCTTGGGAGGGAGCGGCACTGAAGCTTTCTTT.

The chain is built from TRBV19 and TRBJ1-4; unclear D gene. This CDR3 is built from 14 residues. Germline V gives CDR1 LNHDA, CDR2 SQIVND (reference sequence). Trimming stripped 2 bases from V and 7 bases from J, with 11 bases between. CDR3 sequence (DNA): TGTGCCAGTAGTATACGAGGGCCTGGTGAAAAACTGTTTTTT. Its protein product is CASSIRGPGEKLFF.

The sample holds one count of this clone. This chain links TRBV5-4 with TRBJ2-2, with TRBD1 matching 12 bases. From germline, CDR1 is SGHNT and CDR2 YYREEE (reference sequence). V gave up 4 bases and J gave up 5 bases; unmatched junction bases: 9. The CDR3 loop spans 17 amino acids. CDR3 coding DNA: TGTGCCAGCAGCCCCGGGACAGGGGGCGTTGGGACCGGGGAGCTGTTTTTT. It codes for CASSPGTGGVGTGELFF.